This entry concerns a single TCR beta chain. Original processing methods: Nucleated cell counts were estimated from reference gene primer amplification. The protocol was immunoSEQ multiplex PCR, while the TCRdb copy is restricted to in-frame clones and leaves out a portion. That table furnishes V, J and clone size, whereas the DNA furnished D and trimming. The sample lists 90,000 to 120,000 clones, approximately 84% occurring once. V was pared by 3 bases and J by 2 bases, with 9 bases of the junction left unmatched. CDR1 KGHDR and CDR2 SFDVKD come from the germline V gene. The CDR3 contains 16 residues. These data belong to a study of blood T cell repertoires in COVID-19. Whole-study context: Collection of acute and convalescent COVID-19 samples took place in the United States, Italy and Spain. Sources were T cells, B-cell-depleted T cells, or PBMCs; the material itself was cDNA or gDNA.

The chain carries TRBV24-1 and TRBJ2-7, with TRBD1 matching over 7 bases. This TCR was sampled from a human donor in a cohort sampled during active COVID-19. Material: peripheral blood. The CDR3 DNA reads TGTGCCACCAGTGATACCCGACAGGGCGCTGCCTACGAGCAGTACTTC. This encodes CATSDTRQGAAYEQYF.